Detailed here is one T cell receptor (beta chain). This clone was picked up a small number of times. Its target antigen remains unknown. Base qualities are not recorded, but no much larger clone differs from it by a single base. These data come from a study of shared clonotypes between healthy human individuals (dated by TCRdb to the early 2020s). For the study in its entirety: A couple of women and a few men aged 18 to 49 years were included in the cohort. For each donor, CD4 naive and CD4 memory were each given three plates, CD8 naive was given two plates, and CD8 memory was given one plate. Blood TCR repertoires of five healthy adults were deeply sequenced to estimate repertoire size and the extent of clonotype sharing between individuals. Libraries were prepared and TCR repertoires were sequenced by different laboratories using diverse techniques, in order to increase sequencing depth and limit assay-specific biases. Between about 0.85 and 8.9 billion PBMCs per donor were obtained by leukapheresis. The research as a whole found: The genetic and exposure-history diversity represented was limited by the small number of donors. Pairwise subsampling led to the expectation that sequencing depth would affect the degree of clonotype sharing among donors. Clonotypes shared by all four sorted-subset donors showed higher generation probabilities than non-shared clonotypes. Sampling was restricted to blood, and TCR repertoires in tissues likely differ from the TCR repertoires found in blood. Naive subsets generally had larger estimated clonotype richness than memory subsets did. Across four donors, about 5.2% of naive CD4, approximately 3.6% of naive CD8, 2.3% of memory CD4, and 0.4% to 0.45% of memory CD8 clonotypes were shared. Even with the large sequencing depth, rarefaction of the sorted-subset datasets indicated that sequencing was incomplete.

TCR CDR3 regions were amplified from genomic DNA by multiplex PCR using the deep immunoSEQ assay. Genomic DNA extracted from each cell subset was distributed evenly over all wells of several immunoSEQ 96-well plates, and each plate served as one replicate. Each replicate PCR for sorted subsets received about 200 ng genomic DNA, equal to roughly 30,000 T cell genomes. The purified libraries were quantified using a Qubit 3.0 fluorometer, sized with a Bioanalyzer 2100, and then quantified again using the KAPA Library Quantification kit. A separate single-read 150-cycle Illumina NextSeq 550 flow cell was used to sequence each immunoSEQ 96-well plate. On the study's bioinformatics: Because only junctional sequences without quality scores were contained in the immunoSEQ output, filtering matching that applied to full-length reads could not be performed. To assign V/J genes and CDR3, sequences were annotated using PyIR, a Python wrapper for IgBLAST v1.9, with IMGT germline references. Any read was removed if the V/J assignment was weak (E-value above 1e-6), the CDR3 was missing, or the read contained stop codons, out-of-frame junctions, or ambiguous translated residues. V3J clonotypes were defined as sequences sharing the same inferred V gene, J gene, and CDR3 amino acid sequence. To compute the percentage overlap between repertoires, the number of shared unique clonotypes was divided by the size of the smaller repertoire. RTK rarefaction, the Chao1 estimator, and Recon v2.1 estimates of unobserved clonotypes were used to assess repertoire richness. Generation probabilities were computed with OLGA for all TCRbeta clonotypes obtained by the gDNA method from a few donors. TCRdb limited this immuneACCESS table to in-frame rearrangements with V and J called. A share of clones is missing; checked studies link under half to unresolved V genes, and the rest is unexplained. V and J calls plus clone size are reproduced from that table; the DNA served to infer D and trimming. Present in this sample are around 2,000,000 clones, 93% of which were seen just once. The ten largest make up roughly 1.8% of the sample.

CD8 naive samples consisted of CD45RO-negative cells that were positively selected for CCR7, yielding a CD45RA+CCR7+ population without TemRA cells. Donors were healthy HIV-negative adults with no recently reported acute infections or vaccinations. All donors were Caucasian adults living in Nashville, Tennessee, USA. After blood collection by leukapheresis, PBMCs were isolated using Ficoll-Histopaque density gradient centrifugation and then cryopreserved in the vapor phase of liquid nitrogen. Purity and quantity of every magnetically sorted T cell population were checked by analytical flow cytometry. Genomic DNA was isolated from every sorted fraction and measured by UV absorbance on a Nanodrop 2000c. The CDR3 holds 14 amino acids from the cysteine to the phenylalanine. Only the CDR3 part of the read is kept: 42 bases, read in frame from the first base. Reading the germline V gene gives CDR1 SGHTA and CDR2 FQGTGA. V is reduced by 4 bases and J by 4 bases, leaving a spacing of 11 bases between them.

The sample comprised naive CD8+ T cells from PBMCs. According to the study, the label for this sample's cell subset or site signals: CD45RA+CCR7+. The rearranged segments are TRBV7-3 and TRBJ1-3; no D gene call is confident. The receptor was isolated from a man between 18 and 29 years old in good health. Some clones in this sample may be carry-over from other donors' samples. This receptor has the CDR3 CASSYIHGGNTIYF. DNA sequence: TGTGCCAGCAGCTACATACATGGGGGAAACACCATATATTTT.